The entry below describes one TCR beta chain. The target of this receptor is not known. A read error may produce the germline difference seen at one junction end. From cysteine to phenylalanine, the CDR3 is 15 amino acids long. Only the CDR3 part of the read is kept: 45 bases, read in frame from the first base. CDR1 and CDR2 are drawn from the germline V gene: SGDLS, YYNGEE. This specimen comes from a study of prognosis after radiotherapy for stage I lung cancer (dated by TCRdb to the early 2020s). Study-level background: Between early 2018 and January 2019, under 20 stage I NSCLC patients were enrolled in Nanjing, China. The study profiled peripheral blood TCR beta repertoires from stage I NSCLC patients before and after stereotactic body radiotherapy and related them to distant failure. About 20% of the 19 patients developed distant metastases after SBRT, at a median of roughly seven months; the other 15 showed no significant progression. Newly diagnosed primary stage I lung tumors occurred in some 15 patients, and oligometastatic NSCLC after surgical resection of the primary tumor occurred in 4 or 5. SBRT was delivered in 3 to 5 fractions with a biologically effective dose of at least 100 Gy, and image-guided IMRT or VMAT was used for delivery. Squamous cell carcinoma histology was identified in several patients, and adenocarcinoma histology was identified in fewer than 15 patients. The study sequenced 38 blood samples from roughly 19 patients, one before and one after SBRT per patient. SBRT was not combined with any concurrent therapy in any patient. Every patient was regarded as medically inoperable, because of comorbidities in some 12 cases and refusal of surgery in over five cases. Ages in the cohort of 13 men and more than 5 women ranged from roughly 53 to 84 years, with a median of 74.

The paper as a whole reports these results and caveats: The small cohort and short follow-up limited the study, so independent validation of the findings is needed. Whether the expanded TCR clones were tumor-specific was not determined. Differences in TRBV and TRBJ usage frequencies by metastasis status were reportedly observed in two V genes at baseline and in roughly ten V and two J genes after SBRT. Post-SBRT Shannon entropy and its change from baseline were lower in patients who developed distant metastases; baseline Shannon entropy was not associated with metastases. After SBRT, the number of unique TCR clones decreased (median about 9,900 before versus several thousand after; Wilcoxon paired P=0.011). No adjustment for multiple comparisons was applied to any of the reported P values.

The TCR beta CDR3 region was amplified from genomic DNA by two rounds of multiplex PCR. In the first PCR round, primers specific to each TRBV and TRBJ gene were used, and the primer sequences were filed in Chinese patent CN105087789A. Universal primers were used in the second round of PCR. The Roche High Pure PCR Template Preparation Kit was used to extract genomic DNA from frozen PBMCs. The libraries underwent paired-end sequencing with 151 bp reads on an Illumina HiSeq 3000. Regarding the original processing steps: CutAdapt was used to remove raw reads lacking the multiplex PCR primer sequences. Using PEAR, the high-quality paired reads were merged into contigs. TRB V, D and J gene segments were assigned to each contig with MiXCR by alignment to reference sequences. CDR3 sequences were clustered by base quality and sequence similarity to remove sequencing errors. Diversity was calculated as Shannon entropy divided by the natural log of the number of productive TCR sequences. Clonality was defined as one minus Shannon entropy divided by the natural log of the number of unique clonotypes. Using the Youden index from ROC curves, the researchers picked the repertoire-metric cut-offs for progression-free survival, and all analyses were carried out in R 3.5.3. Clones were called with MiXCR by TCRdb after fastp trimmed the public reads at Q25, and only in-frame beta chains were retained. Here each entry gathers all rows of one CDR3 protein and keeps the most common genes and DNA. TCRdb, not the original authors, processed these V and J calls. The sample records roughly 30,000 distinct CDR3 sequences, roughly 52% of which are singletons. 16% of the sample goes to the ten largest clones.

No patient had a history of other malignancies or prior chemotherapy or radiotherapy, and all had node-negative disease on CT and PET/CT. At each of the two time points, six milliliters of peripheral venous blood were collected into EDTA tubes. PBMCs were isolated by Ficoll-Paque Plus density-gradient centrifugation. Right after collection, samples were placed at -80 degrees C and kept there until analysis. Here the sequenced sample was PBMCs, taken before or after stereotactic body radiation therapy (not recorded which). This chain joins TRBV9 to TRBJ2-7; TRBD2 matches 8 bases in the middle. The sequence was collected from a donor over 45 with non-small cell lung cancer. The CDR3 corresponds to CAISVAAGVSYEQYF. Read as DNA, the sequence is TGTGCCATCAGCGTAGCAGCGGGAGTATCTTACGAGCAGTACTTC. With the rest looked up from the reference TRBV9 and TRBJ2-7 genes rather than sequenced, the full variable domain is DSGVTQTPKHLITATGQRVTLRCSPRSGDLSVYWYQQSLDQGLQFLIQYYNGEERAKGNILERFSAQQFPDLHSELNLSSLELGDSALYFCAISVAAGVSYEQYFGPGTRLTVT.